These 4 T cell receptor beta chains were sequenced from one sample in a study of T cell repertoires in cytomegalovirus infection. TCRdb reanalysed the reads using MiXCR and keeps one entry per CDR3 protein. The table lists about 260,000 distinct CDR3 sequences, approximately 14% of them singletons. Sample: PBMCs. The receptor set was obtained from a human donor in good health (CMV status not recorded). Some clones in this sample may be carry-over from other donors' samples.

This clonotype was seen many times. The chain recombines TRBV20-1 with TRBJ1-1; tentative D call: TRBD1 (6 bases). Germline V gene data show CDR1 as DFQATT and CDR2 as SNEGSKA (reference sequence). The V end lost 3 bases, the J end lost 4 bases, and 12 bases lay between the germline ends. The CDR3 extends over 13 amino acids. As DNA, the CDR3 is TGCAGTGCTAGTTCGGACAGTGCCACTGAAGCTTTCTTT. Amino acid sequence: CSASSDSATEAFF.

This clonotype was seen repeatedly, ten times or more. This sequence joins TRBV7-2 and TRBJ1-1; D perhaps matches TRBD1 (5 bases). Trimming shortened V by 5 bases and J by 0 bases, and 10 bases separated the two germline ends. Germline assignment: CDR1 SGHTA and CDR2 FQGNSA. The CDR3 runs to 14 residues. CDR3 sequence: CASSPGPLNTEAFF. The DNA of the CDR3 is TGTGCCAGCAGCCCGGGACCCCTGAACACTGAAGCTTTCTTT.

The rearrangement uses TRBV5-1 and TRBJ2-2, with a weak D call TRBD1 (5 bases). V lost 0 bases, J lost 3 bases, and 9 bases lay in between. The germline V gene has CDR1 SGHRS and CDR2 YFSETQ. This CDR3 is built from 15 residues. CDR3 nucleotide sequence: TGCGCCAGCAGCTTGGGTCTAGGGGACACCGGGGAGCTGTTTTTT. This codes for CASSLGLGDTGELFF.

This clonotype has only a few counts. V is TRBV20-1 and J is TRBJ1-6; D unclear. The V end was cut by 6 bases, the J end by 10 bases, with 13 bases between. Germline assignment: CDR1 DFQATT and CDR2 SNEGSKA (reference sequence). There are 12 residues in the CDR3. DNA for the CDR3: TGCAGTGCCCCCGATCGCGGCTCACCCCTCCACTTT. Translating it yields CSAPDRGSPLHF.